The 26 T cell receptor beta chains in this list originate from one sample, sequenced in a study of shared clonotypes between healthy human individuals. Assay: immunoSEQ multiplex PCR; the TCRdb copy retains only in-frame clones and omits some. The sample has about 1.5 million clones, roughly 95% seen once. The sequenced material came from naive CD4+ T cells sorted from blood. Subset here: CD45RA+ positively selected. The receptors derive from a man aged 25-40 years in good health.

V usage is TRBV25-1 and J usage is TRBJ2-2; D not certain. The CDR3 loop spans 13 amino acids. Trimming pared 5 bases from V and 8 bases from J, leaving 12 bases between. Germline V CDR1 and CDR2: MGHDK, SYGVNS. CDR3 in DNA: TGTGCCAGCAGTCTGTTGCTAAGGGGGGAGCTGTTTTTT. It yields the protein CASSLLLRGELFF.

The CDR3 DNA sequence: TGTGCCAGCAGCCCGCACCGGGACAGGGTGCAAGAGACCCAGTACTTC. Protein: CASSPHRDRVQETQYF. The gene calls are TRBV7-9 and TRBJ2-5, with 9 bases aligning to TRBD1. The CDR3 is made up of 16 amino acids. V trimming: 5 bases; J trimming: 2 bases; junction bases outside the gene matches: 9. Germline V gives CDR1 SEHNR, CDR2 FQNEAQ (reference sequence).

The chain combines TRBV7-9 with TRBJ1-5, with 8 bases matching TRBD1. Germline lookup yields CDR1 SEHNR and CDR2 FQNEAQ (reference sequence). The V segment lost 10 bases and the J segment 1 base; nucleotides outside the gene matches: 3. This CDR3 region has 13 residues. The DNA of the CDR3 is TGTGCCACCCAGGGGGCCAGCAATCAGCCCCAGCATTTT. This sequence encodes CATQGASNQPQHF.

The CDR3 sequence: CSAVPGTGGRTQYF. The CDR3 nucleotides are TGCAGCGCGGTTCCGGGGACAGGGGGGCGAACCCAGTACTTC. The chain carries TRBV29-1 and TRBJ2-5; TRBD1 matches at 11 bases. Germline CDR1 SQVTM, CDR2 ANQGSEA. J lost 8 bases, V lost 7 bases, and 12 bases had no gene match. The CDR3 is 14 amino acids.

The genes are TRBV18 and TRBJ2-2; 10 nucleotides line up with TRBD2. This CDR3 comprises 17 residues. Trimming at V came to 5 bases and at J to 2 bases, leaving 8 bases not matched to a gene. Germline lookup yields CDR1 KGHSH and CDR2 LQKENI. The CDR3 nucleotides read TGTGCCAGCTCATCCTTAGCGGGAGGACCTAACACCGGGGAGCTGTTTTTT. Amino acid sequence: CASSSLAGGPNTGELFF.

The chain joins TRBV11-2 to TRBJ2-7; possibly TRBD2 for D (7 bases). Germline V gene sequence: CDR1 SGHAT, CDR2 FQNNGV. Deletions cut 5 bases from V and 3 bases from J, with 17 bases between. This CDR3 has 15 amino acids. The CDR3 sequence: CASSPEGGGFYEQYF. In nucleotides, the CDR3 is TGTGCCAGCAGCCCAGAAGGGGGGGGCTTCTACGAGCAGTACTTC.

V usage is TRBV5-4 and J usage is TRBJ2-5, with TRBD1 identical over 7 bases. This CDR3 is 13 amino acids long. Trimming removed 1 base from V and 5 bases from J; junction bases left unmatched: 2. Germline CDR1 SGHNT, CDR2 YYREEE (reference sequence). CDR3 sequence: CASSLQQGETQYF. In DNA, the CDR3 is TGTGCCAGCAGCTTGCAACAGGGGGAGACCCAGTACTTC. Filled out from reference TRBV5-4 and TRBJ2-5, the complete variable domain reads ETGVTQSPTHLIKTRGQQVTLRCSSQSGHNTVSWYQQALGQGPQFIFQYYREEENGRGNFPPRFSGLQFPNYSSELNVNALELDDSALYLCASSLQQGETQYFGPGTRLLVL.

This CDR3 reads CASSSRPLYEQYF. The CDR3 DNA follows: TGTGCCAGCAGCTCCCGTCCCCTATACGAGCAGTACTTC. J is TRBJ2-7 and V is TRBV9; no reliable D call. Trimming removed 4 bases from V and 4 bases from J, with 12 bases in between. Germline CDR1 SGDLS, CDR2 YYNGEE. The CDR3 loop spans 13 amino acids.

The J gene is TRBJ2-7, the V gene TRBV10-3; TRBD1 matches at 9 bases. Per germline, CDR1 ENHRY and CDR2 SYGVKD. V was clipped by 5 bases and J by 4 bases; unmatched bases: 3. The CDR3 is 13 amino acids. The CDR3 loop is CAISNRGRYEQYF. In DNA form, the CDR3 reads TGTGCCATCAGTAACAGGGGGCGGTACGAGCAGTACTTC.

The V call is TRBV10-3, the J call TRBJ2-7, with D possibly called TRBD1 or TRBD2 (6 bases each). Per germline, CDR1 ENHRY and CDR2 SYGVKD. Trimming removed 11 bases at V and 6 bases at J, with 20 bases between. This CDR3 has 13 amino acids. CDR3: CASRRGAPLEQYF. The CDR3 DNA reads TGTGCCTCGCGGAGGGGGGCGCCCCTCGAGCAGTACTTC.

V usage is TRBV7-2 and J usage is TRBJ2-1, with 11 positions matching TRBD2. CDR3 length: 17 residues. The J segment lost 0 bases and the V segment lost 5 bases, leaving 6 bases of the junction unmatched. Germline CDR1 and CDR2: SGHTA and FQGNSA. The chain's CDR3 is CASSLTSGRSSYNEQFF. As DNA, the CDR3 is TGTGCCAGCAGCCTCACTAGCGGGAGAAGCTCCTACAATGAGCAGTTCTTC.

The chain uses TRBV6-4 and TRBJ1-2; a weak D match, TRBD1 (5 bases). The CDR3 contains 14 residues. The V gene's germline CDR1 is MRHNA and CDR2 SNTAGT. The germline V and J ends were trimmed by 5 bases and 0 bases, with 10 bases remaining between them. Here the CDR3 DNA reads TGTGCCAGCAGTCCCGACAGAGCTAACTATGGCTACACCTTC. This translates into CASSPDRANYGYTF.

CDR3 nucleotide sequence: TGTGCCAGTAAGCTAGCGGGAGTAGGGAATGAGCAGTTCTTC. As protein: CASKLAGVGNEQFF. The genes are TRBV19 and TRBJ2-1; 10 bases map to TRBD2. The length of the CDR3 is 14 residues. With 7 bases clipped from V and 7 bases from J, the junction kept 7 bases outside the gene matches. From germline, CDR1 is LNHDA and CDR2 SQIVND (reference sequence).

As to this clone: This CDR3 is also generated by other DNA sequences in the sample. The chain is built from TRBV28 and TRBJ2-7; D unclear. Germline V gene sequence: CDR1 MDHEN, CDR2 SYDVKM. Deletions cut 2 bases from V and 7 bases from J, with 6 bases between. The CDR3 runs 11 residues. In DNA form, the CDR3 reads TGTGCCAGCAGTTTAGGGGAAGAGCAGTACTTC. Protein product: CASSLGEEQYF. The complete variable domain, with remaining parts taken from reference TRBV28 and TRBJ2-7, reads DVKVTQSSRYLVKRTGEKVFLECVQDMDHENMFWYRQDPGLGLRLIYFSYDVKMKEKGDIPEGYSVSREKKERFSLILESASTNQTSMYLCASSLGEEQYFGPGTRLTVT.

The chain carries TRBV7-8 and TRBJ1-2, with D unclear. The CDR3 is 15 residues long. The germline CDR1 and CDR2 sequences are SGHVS and FQNEAQ. The V end lost 1 base, the J end lost 1 base, and 10 bases lay between the germline ends. The CDR3 region has the DNA TGTGCCAGCAGCTTAGAAAATACAGATAACTATGGCTACACCTTC. Translation gives CASSLENTDNYGYTF.

The genes are TRBV10-2 and TRBJ1-5, with a tentative D call TRBD1 (6 bases). From germline, CDR1 is WSHSY and CDR2 SAAADI. Deletions cut 3 bases from V and 2 bases from J, with 14 bases between. The CDR3 extends over 16 amino acids. The CDR3, as DNA: TGCGCCAGCAGTGACACAACAGGGATGGGCAATCAGCCCCAGCATTTT. Translating it yields CASSDTTGMGNQPQHF.

This clone was counted only a few times. The chain recombines TRBV2 with TRBJ2-5; D uncertain. CDR3 size: 11 residues. V was clipped by 10 bases and J by 0 bases, with 6 bases between them. Germline V gives CDR1 SNHLY, CDR2 FYNNEI. CDR3 bases: TGTGCCACACAGTACCAAGAGACCCAGTACTTC. Translated, it gives CATQYQETQYF. The complete variable domain, with remaining parts taken from reference TRBV2 and TRBJ2-5, reads EPEVTQTPSHQVTQMGQEVILRCVPISNHLYFYWYRQILGQKVEFLVSFYNNEISEKSEIFDDQFSVERPDGSNFTLKIRSTKLEDSAMYFCATQYQETQYFGPGTRLLVL.

The chain recombines TRBV10-1 with TRBJ2-3; D unclear. The CDR3 is 13 residues long. The ends were cut back, 6 bases at V and 2 bases at J, with 9 bases in the middle. In germline, CDR1 is WNHNN, CDR2 SYGVQD (reference sequence). The CDR3 sequence: CASSPAYTDTQYF. The DNA for the CDR3 is TGCGCCAGCAGCCCTGCCTACACAGATACGCAGTATTTT.

V gene TRBV11-2 combines with J gene TRBJ2-7, with D tentatively TRBD1 (6 bases). Trimming cost V 5 bases and J 2 bases, with 16 bases left between them. Germline assignment: CDR1 SGHAT and CDR2 FQNNGV. The CDR3 totals 15 residues. CDR3 DNA sequence: TGTGCCAGCAGCCCCCACAGGGCAGGGACCTACGAGCAGTACTTC. Translation: CASSPHRAGTYEQYF. Filled out from reference TRBV11-2 and TRBJ2-7, the complete variable domain reads EAGVAQSPRYKIIEKRQSVAFWCNPISGHATLYWYQQILGQGPKLLIQFQNNGVVDDSQLPKDRFSAERLKGVDSTLKIQPAKLEDSAVYLCASSPHRAGTYEQYFGPGTRLTVT.

Remarks on this clone: The same CDR3 is also encoded by other DNA sequences in this sample. The chain has TRBV28 and TRBJ2-7; D ambiguous. The CDR3 sequence is 12 residues long. The V gene's germline CDR1 is MDHEN and CDR2 SYDVKM. V was clipped by 3 bases and J by 4 bases, with 7 bases between them. The CDR3 nucleotides are TGTGCCAGCAGTTTGAGTGGGTACGAGCAGTACTTC. Amino acid sequence: CASSLSGYEQYF.

In its sample, this clone was seen once. The V and J genes are TRBV27 and TRBJ2-1; 11 bases agree with TRBD2. Per germline, CDR1 MNHEY and CDR2 SMNVEV (reference sequence). CDR3 size: 16 residues. J lost 4 bases, V lost 8 bases, and 10 bases had no gene match. As DNA, the CDR3 is TGTGCCAGCCTATCACTACTAGCGGGAGAGTACAATGAGCAGTTCTTC. Amino acids: CASLSLLAGEYNEQFF.

The chain uses TRBV19 and TRBJ1-5; no definite D call. The germline V gene encodes CDR1 LNHDA and CDR2 SQIVND (reference sequence). The CDR3 extends over 14 amino acids. Trimming took off 1 base at V and 3 bases at J, with 7 bases between the two ends. This CDR3 is CASSIGVDNQPQHF. DNA for the CDR3: TGTGCCAGTAGTATAGGGGTCGACAATCAGCCCCAGCATTTT.

The chain couples TRBV28 to TRBJ2-4, with D perhaps TRBD2 (5 bases). The CDR3 is 13 residues long. The V end lost 8 bases, the J end lost 10 bases, and 18 bases lay between the germline ends. CDR1 is MDHEN, CDR2 SYDVKM, per germline. The CDR3 nucleotides read TGTGCCAGCGGAGGCCAGTTCCATGGGATTCAGTACTTC. Translated: CASGGQFHGIQYF.

The chain is built from TRBV11-2 and TRBJ2-2; D unclear. The germline CDR1 and CDR2 sequences are SGHAT and FQNNGV. Trimming removed 5 bases at V and 6 bases at J, with 13 bases between. This CDR3 spans 14 amino acids. The DNA for the CDR3 is TGTGCCAGCAGCCAGAGACCGGGCGCCGGGGAGCTGTTTTTT. Its protein is CASSQRPGAGELFF.

The genes are TRBV5-4 and TRBJ2-1; possibly TRBD2 for D (5 bases). The ends were cut back, 0 bases at V and 3 bases at J, with 10 bases in the middle. The CDR3 runs to 15 residues. The germline V gene encodes CDR1 SGHNT and CDR2 YYREEE (reference sequence). CDR3 amino acids: CASSLGQTIYNEQFF. In DNA form, the CDR3 reads TGTGCCAGCAGCTTGGGTCAGACTATCTACAATGAGCAGTTCTTC.

The chain uses TRBV4-1 and TRBJ1-4; D is undetermined. V was trimmed by 1 base and J by 6 bases, leaving 15 bases between them. Germline assignment: CDR1 MGHRA and CDR2 YSYEKL. The CDR3 sequence is 16 residues long. The CDR3 nucleotides are TGCGCCAGCAGCCAAGTCAGAGGCAGCTACGATGAAAAACTGTTTTTT. Encoded protein: CASSQVRGSYDEKLFF.